This T cell receptor (beta chain) was documented in a study of control samples from healthy donors and cancer patients (dated by TCRdb to 2019 to 2021). The CDR3 sequence holds 15 residues, the cysteine and phenylalanine included. The CDR3 DNA has 45 bases and is translated from base 1. V is cut by 4 bases and J by 7 bases, and the space between the germline ends is 15 bases. The germline V gene encodes CDR1 KGHDR and CDR2 SFDVKD. The receptor library was made with the immunoSEQ multiplex PCR assay. TCRdb mirrors the immuneACCESS table, restricted to in-frame sequences. Some clones are absent from its copies; in checked studies, under half trace to an unresolved V gene, and the reason for the others is unknown. The sample table records 190,000 or so clones; roughly 93% of these occur just once. More than 1.2% of the sample is in the top ten clones. With respect to this clone: Its antigen has not been determined. Base qualities are missing; no much larger clone stands one base away.

The sample consisted of blood. The source of this sequence is a man younger than 35 in good health. This receptor chain uses TRBV24-1 and TRBJ1-4; the D gene is perhaps TRBD1, from 5 matching bases. The CDR3 in this case is CATSDPTEKGEKLFF. The DNA sequence is given as TGTGCCACCAGTGACCCGACAGAAAAGGGTGAAAAACTGTTTTTT.